The 5 T cell receptor beta chains reported below all come from one sample, sequenced in a study of CD8+ T cells in alopecia areata. Extraction and reverse transcription of RNA yielded cDNA as the sequencing template. The protocol was immunoSEQ multiplex PCR, while the TCRdb copy is restricted to in-frame clones and leaves out a portion. Among more than 110,000 clones listed, roughly three fifths were seen once. The sequences come from CD4+ T cells sorted from blood, collected at week 0. These receptors came from a human donor with alopecia areata.

V is TRBV6-5 and J is TRBJ1-2; possible D gene TRBD1, 5 bases. This CDR3 region has 15 residues. Per germline, CDR1 MNHEY and CDR2 SVGAGI. The V end lost 2 bases, the J end lost 0 bases, and 10 bases lay between the germline ends. CDR3 bases: TGTGCCAGCAGTTACGGGGCCGCTACTAACTATGGCTACACCTTC. Translated: CASSYGAATNYGYTF.

V gene TRBV5-1 combines with J gene TRBJ2-5; 7 bases are a match to TRBD2. The ends lost 0 bases at V and 4 bases at J; junction bases unmatched: 3. This CDR3 comprises 14 residues. Germline CDR1 is SGHRS and CDR2 is YFSETQ. CDR3 DNA sequence: TGCGCCAGCAGCTTGGAGGGGAGGGGAGAGACCCAGTACTTC. This sequence encodes CASSLEGRGETQYF.

This sequence joins TRBV14 and TRBJ2-1; 13 positions match TRBD2. With V trimmed by 6 bases and J by 5 bases, 7 bases remained unmatched. CDR1 SGHDN and CDR2 FVKESK come from the germline V gene. CDR3 length: 16 amino acids. The CDR3 region has the DNA TGTGCCAGCAGTCGTGTGACTAGCGGGGGGAACAATGAGCAGTTCTTC. Its translation: CASSRVTSGGNNEQFF.

The rearrangement uses TRBV29-1 and TRBJ1-1; 7 positions match TRBD1. This CDR3 contains 12 residues. Germline CDR1 and CDR2: SQVTM and ANQGSEA. The ends lost 4 bases at V and 4 bases at J; junction bases unmatched: 3. CDR3 DNA sequence: TGCAGCGTTGGCGGGGACAGCACTGAAGCTTTCTTT. As protein: CSVGGDSTEAFF.

This clone was observed a few times. The V and J genes are TRBV29-1 and TRBJ2-1, with 9 bases identical to TRBD2. Germline CDR1 and CDR2: SQVTM and ANQGSEA. This CDR3 contains 16 residues. With 4 bases clipped from V and 1 base from J, the junction kept 8 bases outside the gene matches. The CDR3 region is CSVVGASGVSYNEQFF. The CDR3 DNA reads TGCAGCGTTGTGGGCGCTAGCGGGGTTTCCTACAATGAGCAGTTCTTC.